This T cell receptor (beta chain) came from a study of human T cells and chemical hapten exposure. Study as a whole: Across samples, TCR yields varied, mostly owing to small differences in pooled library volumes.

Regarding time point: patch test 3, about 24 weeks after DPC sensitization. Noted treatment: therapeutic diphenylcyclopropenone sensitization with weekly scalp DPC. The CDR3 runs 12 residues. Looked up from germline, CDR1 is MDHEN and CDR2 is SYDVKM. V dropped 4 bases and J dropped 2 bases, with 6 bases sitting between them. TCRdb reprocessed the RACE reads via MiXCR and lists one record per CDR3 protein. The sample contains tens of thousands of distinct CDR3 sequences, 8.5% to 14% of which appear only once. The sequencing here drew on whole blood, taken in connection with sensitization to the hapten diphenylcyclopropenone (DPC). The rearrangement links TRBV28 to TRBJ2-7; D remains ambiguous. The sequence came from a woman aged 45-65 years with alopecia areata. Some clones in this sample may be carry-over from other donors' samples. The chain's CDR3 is CASSSRPYEQYF. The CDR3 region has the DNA TGTGCCAGCAGTTCAAGGCCCTACGAGCAGTACTTC.